This passage covers 19 T cell receptor beta chains from one sample sequenced in a study of cytotoxic CD8 clonotypes in ibrutinib-treated CLL. The method was immunoSEQ multiplex PCR; TCRdb's version includes in-frame clones alone and lacks a portion of them. The sample has 65,000 to 90,000 clones, less than 85% seen once. This specimen was PBMCs, taken after 24 months of ibrutinib treatment. The receptors come from a human donor with chronic lymphocytic leukemia.

This clone showed up just a few times. V usage is TRBV27 and J usage is TRBJ2-2, with D unclear. In germline, CDR1 is MNHEY, CDR2 SMNVEV (reference sequence). This CDR3 region has 14 residues. Trimming removed 3 bases at V and 1 base at J, with 6 bases between. CDR3 sequence: CASSFILNTGELFF. In DNA, the CDR3 is TGTGCCAGCAGTTTTATATTGAACACCGGGGAGCTGTTTTTT.

V gene TRBV5-6 combines with J gene TRBJ2-1, with 7 bases that match TRBD1. The V gene's germline CDR1 is SGHDT and CDR2 YYEEEE. This CDR3 comprises 16 residues. V shed 4 bases, J shed 3 bases, and the junction held 10 bases outside the gene matches. The CDR3 DNA follows: TGTGCCAGCAGCGCACCGGAACAGGGGAACTACAATGAGCAGTTCTTC. This translates into CASSAPEQGNYNEQFF.

J is TRBJ2-1 and V is TRBV5-1; D gene ambiguous. Germline CDR1 SGHRS, CDR2 YFSETQ. V dropped 5 bases and J dropped 8 bases, with 17 bases sitting between them. This CDR3 comprises 14 residues. This chain's CDR3 is CASSESNLGYEQFF. CDR3 DNA sequence: TGCGCCAGCAGTGAATCGAATTTGGGATATGAGCAGTTCTTC.

This clone was counted a single time. The chain uses TRBV7-9 and TRBJ1-4; unclear D gene. Deletions cut 1 base from V and 0 bases from J, with 9 bases between. This CDR3 is built from 16 residues. CDR1 is SEHNR, CDR2 FQNEAQ, per germline (reference sequence). CDR3 in amino acids: CASSLGEFTTNEKLFF. The CDR3 region has the DNA TGTGCCAGCAGCTTAGGGGAGTTCACAACTAATGAAAAACTGTTTTTT.

This sequence joins TRBV5-6 and TRBJ2-7; D unresolved. The CDR3 has 11 residues. Trimming cost V 1 base and J 6 bases, with 5 bases left between them. The germline CDR1 and CDR2 sequences are SGHDT and YYEEEE. CDR3 bases: TGTGCCAGCAGCTTGAAGAGCGAGCAGTACTTC. It specifies CASSLKSEQYF.

V is TRBV15 and J is TRBJ2-1; 8 nucleotides agree with TRBD2. This CDR3 is built from 15 residues. With V trimmed by 3 bases and J by 3 bases, 4 bases remained unmatched. Germline CDR1 is LNHNV and CDR2 is YYDKDF (reference sequence). CDR3 protein: CATSSSGNLYNEQFF. The CDR3, as DNA: TGTGCCACCAGCAGTAGCGGGAACCTCTACAATGAGCAGTTCTTC.

The chain combines TRBV29-1 with TRBJ2-2; D gene uncertain. V was pared by 1 base and J by 1 base, with 4 bases between. CDR3 length equals 13 residues. Germline values: CDR1 SQVTM, CDR2 ANQGSEA. The CDR3 is CSVEVQNTGELFF. The CDR3 DNA sequence: TGCAGCGTTGAAGTACAGAACACCGGGGAGCTGTTTTTT.

The gene calls are TRBV2 and TRBJ2-7, with D perhaps matching TRBD1 (5 bases). This CDR3 comprises 14 residues. Germline CDR1 reads SNHLY; CDR2 reads FYNNEI. Trimming stripped 6 bases from V and 0 bases from J, with 12 bases between. The DNA for the CDR3 is TGTGCCAGCAGCTGGGGCAGTCTCTCCTACGAGCAGTACTTC. Its translation: CASSWGSLSYEQYF.

The V gene is TRBV29-1, the J gene TRBJ1-1; D is possibly TRBD1 (6 bases). Trimming pared 6 bases from V and 3 bases from J, leaving 23 bases between. Germline V lookup: CDR1 SQVTM, CDR2 ANQGSEA. The CDR3 totals 16 residues. The CDR3 sequence is CSVATPKGGKYTEAFF. The CDR3 nucleotides read TGCAGCGTGGCCACTCCGAAGGGGGGCAAGTACACTGAAGCTTTCTTT.

V usage is TRBV29-1 and J usage is TRBJ1-4; 7 bases are a match to TRBD1. This CDR3 spans 15 amino acids. Per the germline V gene, CDR1 is SQVTM and CDR2 is ANQGSEA. The J segment lost 13 bases and the V segment lost 0 bases, leaving 14 bases of the junction unmatched. The CDR3 coding sequence is TGCAGCGTTGAAGAAGGTCCCAACCAGGGGGGAGGACTGTTTTTT. It encodes CSVEEGPNQGGGLFF.

The chain carries TRBV27 and TRBJ1-1; maybe TRBD1 (5 bases). Germline V gene sequence: CDR1 MNHEY, CDR2 SMNVEV (reference sequence). This CDR3 comprises 11 residues. V lost 11 bases and J lost 3, with 10 bases in between. The chain's CDR3 is CAGARDTEAFF. The CDR3 nucleotides read TGTGCCGGGGCCAGGGACACTGAAGCTTTCTTT.

The chain links TRBV5-1 to TRBJ1-1; D gene uncertain. CDR1 and CDR2 (germline): SGHRS, YFSETQ. V was clipped by 3 bases and J by 0 bases, with 6 bases between them. The CDR3 is 13 amino acids. The CDR3 loop is CASSSQLNTEAFF. Here the CDR3 DNA reads TGCGCCAGCAGCTCCCAATTGAACACTGAAGCTTTCTTT.

The CDR3 DNA follows: TGTGCCAGCAGCAACTCGGAGGACAGGGTTCGGCGCGAGCAGTACTTC. Amino acids: CASSNSEDRVRREQYF. V usage is TRBV21-1 and J usage is TRBJ2-7; TRBD1 was called by the table and not checked on the DNA. TRBV21-1 is a listed pseudogene. The CDR3 spans 16 residues.

The V gene is TRBV5-1, the J gene TRBJ2-3; TRBD2 aligns across 13 bases. CDR1 is SGHRS, CDR2 YFSETQ, per germline. CDR3 size: 16 residues. V lost 4 bases to trimming and J lost 8 bases; unmatched junction nucleotides: 10. The CDR3 nucleotides are TGCGCCAGCAGCCCAGGGACTAGCGGGATAGGGGGTACGCAGTATTTT. This gives the protein CASSPGTSGIGGTQYF.

The chain couples TRBV9 to TRBJ2-6; a possible D gene is TRBD2 (5 bases). This CDR3 is built from 17 residues. Germline assignment: CDR1 SGDLS and CDR2 YYNGEE. The V end was cut by 0 bases, the J end by 1 base, with 11 bases between. The CDR3 loop reads CASSVGDRRSGANVLTF. CDR3 sequence (DNA): TGTGCCAGCAGCGTAGGGGATCGGAGGTCTGGGGCCAACGTCCTGACTTTC.

The V gene is TRBV7-2, the J gene TRBJ2-5; tentative D call: TRBD2 (5 bases). Between the trimmed V and J ends, which lost 5 bases and 2 bases, there was a span of 15 bases. The CDR3 covers 15 residues. CDR1 is SGHTA and CDR2 is FQGNSA in the germline V gene. The CDR3 DNA reads as TGTGCCAGCAGCCTCGACAACGGGGTACAAGAGACCCAGTACTTC. This codes for CASSLDNGVQETQYF. Drawing the rest from reference TRBV7-2 and TRBJ2-5, the complete variable domain is GAGVSQSPSNKVTEKGKDVELRCDPISGHTALYWYRQSLGQGLEFLIYFQGNSAPDKSGLPSDRFSAERTGGSVSTLTIQRTQQEDSAVYLCASSLDNGVQETQYFGPGTRLLVL.

This sequence joins TRBV27 and TRBJ1-5; weak D call: TRBD1 (5 bases). The V gene lost 0 bases and the J gene lost 0 bases, with 9 bases spanning the gap. This CDR3 region has 16 residues. Germline CDR1 reads MNHEY; CDR2 reads SMNVEV (reference sequence). DNA for the CDR3: TGTGCCAGCAGTTTATCGATGGACAATAGCAATCAGCCCCAGCATTTT. Residues: CASSLSMDNSNQPQHF.

The J gene is TRBJ2-7, the V gene TRBV7-6; 7 positions agree with TRBD1. The CDR3 has 13 residues. Germline V gives CDR1 SGHVS, CDR2 FNYEAQ. J gave up 6 bases and V 0 bases, and 2 bases lay outside the gene matches. The CDR3 loop reads CASSLATGAEQYF. CDR3 nucleotide sequence: TGTGCCAGCAGCTTAGCCACAGGGGCCGAGCAGTACTTC.

The chain employs TRBV14 and TRBJ2-1, with a tentative D call TRBD1 (6 bases). V lost 4 bases to trimming and J lost 7 bases, with 20 bases between them. Germline assignment: CDR1 SGHDN and CDR2 FVKESK. The CDR3 is 16 residues long. The CDR3, as DNA: TGTGCCAGCAGCCCCCTGGCCAGGGGCGCCGGTAATGAGCAGTTCTTC. Encoded protein: CASSPLARGAGNEQFF. Variable domain in full (rest from reference TRBV14 and TRBJ2-1): EAGVTQFPSHSVIEKGQTVTLRCDPISGHDNLYWYRRVMGKEIKFLLHFVKESKQDESGMPNNRFLAERTGGTYSTLKVQPAELEDSGVYFCASSPLARGAGNEQFFGPGTRLTVL.